Each of the 32 T cell receptor beta chains below was sequenced from the same sample in a study of OX40 agonist ivuxolimab in advanced cancers. The table came from immunoSEQ multiplex PCR; TCRdb's copy has only in-frame clones and leaves some out. The repertoire holds more than 80,000 clones, with roughly 94% as singletons. Sample: CD4+ or CD8+ T cells sorted from blood, taken in a trial of the OX40 agonist ivuxolimab. The receptor source for this set is an adult with an advanced solid tumor such as melanoma, head and neck, liver or kidney cancer.

The DNA for the CDR3 is TGTGCCAGCAGTTTATCCCATCGACAGGCCCGCTGGGCGGAGCTGTTTTTT. It codes for CASSLSHRQARWAELFF. J is TRBJ2-2 and V is TRBV27, with TRBD1 as a possible D gene (6 bases). V lost 0 bases, J lost 10 bases, and 21 bases lay in between. CDR3 length: 17 amino acids. The germline gives CDR1 MNHEY, CDR2 SMNVEV (reference sequence).

The genes are TRBV9 and TRBJ2-3, with TRBD2 matching 9 bases. The CDR3 length is 19 residues. Trimming took 3 bases from V and 1 from J; bases not matched to a gene: 15. Germline V gene data show CDR1 as SGDLS and CDR2 as YYNGEE. The CDR3 protein is CASSGSGTSPIGGTDTQYF. CDR3 nucleotide sequence: TGTGCCAGCAGCGGATCCGGGACTAGCCCCATAGGGGGCACAGATACGCAGTATTTT.

J is TRBJ2-1 and V is TRBV5-4, with D perhaps TRBD1 (6 bases). The CDR3 is made up of 15 amino acids. Trimming shortened V by 3 bases and J by 2 bases, and 12 bases separated the two germline ends. CDR1 is SGHNT, CDR2 YYREEE, per germline (reference sequence). The CDR3 bases are TGTGCCAGCAGCTCGCTACAGGGAACCTACAATGAGCAGTTCTTC. Protein product: CASSSLQGTYNEQFF.

The V and J genes are TRBV7-6 and TRBJ1-4; D is uncertain. V lost 5 bases and J 10 bases, leaving 11 bases between the germline ends. The germline V gene has CDR1 SGHVS and CDR2 FNYEAQ. The CDR3 is made up of 12 amino acids. The CDR3 protein is CASSPDLGKLFF. CDR3 nucleotides: TGTGCCAGCAGCCCAGACTTAGGAAAACTGTTTTTT.

V is TRBV9 and J is TRBJ2-3, with no clear D. V was cut by 4 bases and J by 6 bases, with 12 bases left in between. This CDR3 is built from 13 residues. Germline V gene sequence: CDR1 SGDLS, CDR2 YYNGEE. This CDR3 reads CASSPPTADTQYF. DNA for the CDR3: TGTGCCAGCAGCCCACCAACCGCGGATACGCAGTATTTT. Looking up the rest from reference TRBV9 and TRBJ2-3 gives the full variable domain: DSGVTQTPKHLITATGQRVTLRCSPRSGDLSVYWYQQSLDQGLQFLIQYYNGEERAKGNILERFSAQQFPDLHSELNLSSLELGDSALYFCASSPPTADTQYFGPGTRLTVL.

This chain connects TRBV6-1 to TRBJ2-7, with a weak D call TRBD2 (5 bases). The CDR3 has 16 residues. V was shortened by 1 base and J by 2 bases, with 15 bases between the two germline ends. From germline, CDR1 is MNHNS and CDR2 SASEGT. The CDR3 loop is CASSEGAGGRAYEQYF. CDR3 DNA: TGTGCCAGCAGTGAAGGGGCAGGCGGGCGTGCCTACGAGCAGTACTTC.

The chain joins TRBV4-3 to TRBJ2-7, with D maybe TRBD1 (6 bases). The CDR3 spans 15 residues. CDR1 and CDR2 (germline): LGHNA, YSLEER. V lost 1 base to trimming and J lost 3 bases, with 13 bases between them. The CDR3 spells CASSQGRTGYYEQYF. The CDR3 nucleotides are TGCGCCAGCAGCCAAGGTCGTACAGGGTACTACGAGCAGTACTTC.

The chain combines TRBV6-6 with TRBJ1-4; D unresolved. This CDR3 spans 13 amino acids. Trimming removed 6 bases at V and 4 bases at J, with 9 bases between. Germline V gene data show CDR1 as MNHNY and CDR2 as SVGAGI (reference sequence). CDR3 DNA: TGTGCCAGCAGCCGACCGGATAATGAAAAACTGTTTTTT. This sequence encodes CASSRPDNEKLFF.

This clone showed up just a few times. The V call is TRBV18, the J call TRBJ2-7; no clear D. Trimming left V 3 bases short and J 0 bases short, with 12 bases between. Germline V gives CDR1 KGHSH, CDR2 LQKENI. This CDR3 has 15 residues. The CDR3: CASSPSDGYSYEQYF. The CDR3 bases are TGTGCCAGCTCACCCTCGGACGGTTACTCCTACGAGCAGTACTTC.

This chain links TRBV7-8 with TRBJ2-7; D might be TRBD1 (7 bases). The germline gives CDR1 SGHVS, CDR2 FQNEAQ. V lost 4 bases to trimming and J lost 2 bases, with 12 bases between them. CDR3 length: 14 residues. As DNA, the CDR3 is TGTGCCAGCAGCTCCCAGGGGGGCGCCTACGAGCAGTACTTC. Translating it yields CASSSQGGAYEQYF.

The chain links TRBV5-5 to TRBJ2-3; D ambiguous. V lost 3 bases to trimming and J lost 0 bases, with 14 bases between them. The germline CDR1 and CDR2 sequences are SGHKS and YYEKEE (reference sequence). The length of the CDR3 is 16 residues. The CDR3 reads CASSSGSGPSTDTQYF. The CDR3, as DNA: TGTGCCAGCAGCTCCGGATCCGGACCAAGCACAGATACGCAGTATTTT.

This chain links TRBV28 with TRBJ1-5; D ambiguous. There are 13 residues in the CDR3. V was pared by 1 base and J by 15 bases, with 16 bases between. Germline CDR1 is MDHEN and CDR2 is SYDVKM. The CDR3: CASSLSTSSSWHF. In DNA, the CDR3 is TGTGCCAGCAGTTTATCGACGTCGAGTAGCTGGCATTTT.

This clone is a singleton in its sample. This chain connects TRBV9 to TRBJ1-2, with 7 positions matching TRBD1. The CDR3 spans 15 residues. Losses at the gene ends were 2 bases for V and 8 bases for J; bases not matched to a gene: 12. The V gene's germline CDR1 is SGDLS and CDR2 YYNGEE. The CDR3 sequence is CASSVQTGKTPGYTF. The CDR3 nucleotides read TGTGCCAGCAGCGTTCAGACAGGGAAGACCCCGGGCTACACCTTC. The full variable domain, its missing parts supplied by reference TRBV9 and TRBJ1-2, is DSGVTQTPKHLITATGQRVTLRCSPRSGDLSVYWYQQSLDQGLQFLIQYYNGEERAKGNILERFSAQQFPDLHSELNLSSLELGDSALYFCASSVQTGKTPGYTFGSGTRLTVV.

The V call is TRBV27, the J call TRBJ1-5, with D uncertain. V shed 6 bases and J shed 0 bases, with 6 bases lying between them. The CDR3 runs to 13 residues. CDR1 is MNHEY, CDR2 SMNVEV, per germline (reference sequence). CDR3 amino acids: CASREYSNQPQHF. The CDR3 DNA sequence: TGTGCCAGCAGAGAGTATAGCAATCAGCCCCAGCATTTT.

CDR3 amino acids: CATRNPGTVNSEAFF. The CDR3 DNA follows: TGTGCCACGCGAAACCCCGGGACAGTCAATTCTGAAGCTTTCTTT. V usage is TRBV10-3 and J usage is TRBJ1-1, with 7 bases matching TRBD1. V lost 10 bases and J lost 6; bases outside the gene matches: 17. The germline CDR1 and CDR2 sequences are ENHRY and SYGVKD. This CDR3 is built from 15 residues.

Only one count was recorded for this clone. The chain joins TRBV27 to TRBJ2-3, with 12 positions matching TRBD2. The CDR3 sequence is 16 residues long. V dropped 9 bases and J dropped 6; count of bases not matched to a gene: 13. Germline assignment: CDR1 MNHEY and CDR2 SMNVEV (reference sequence). CDR3 nucleotides: TGTGCCAGTCGCGATTCTAGCGGGGGGGCCTTCGATACGCAGTATTTT. Translation: CASRDSSGGAFDTQYF.

The chain is built from TRBV28 and TRBJ2-7; D is ambiguous. V dropped 6 bases and J dropped 3 bases, with 12 bases sitting between them. The germline V gene encodes CDR1 MDHEN and CDR2 SYDVKM. This CDR3 region has 13 residues. This chain's CDR3 is CASSPPWNYEQYF. As DNA, the CDR3 is TGTGCCAGCAGCCCCCCCTGGAACTACGAGCAGTACTTC.

This chain connects TRBV6-5 to TRBJ1-2; D may be TRBD1 (6 bases). This CDR3 region has 13 residues. Germline-derived CDR1 and CDR2 are MNHEY and SVGAGI. The ends were cut back, 5 bases at V and 12 bases at J, with 19 bases in the middle. CDR3 nucleotides: TGTGCCAGCAGTCCTTTTAATCCCGGGACAAACACCTTC. Protein sequence: CASSPFNPGTNTF.

CDR3 loop: CASSPGLAGGEQYF. CDR3 nucleotide sequence: TGTGCCAGTAGCCCGGGACTAGCGGGAGGGGAGCAGTACTTC. The V gene is TRBV19, the J gene TRBJ2-7; 16 bases line up with TRBD2. The CDR3 has 14 amino acids. Germline V CDR1 and CDR2: LNHDA, SQIVND (reference sequence). V was clipped by 6 bases and J by 7 bases; unmatched bases: 3. The whole variable domain, remainder taken from reference TRBV19 and TRBJ2-7, is DGGITQSPKYLFRKEGQNVTLSCEQNLNHDAMYWYRQDPGQGLRLIYYSQIVNDFQKGDIAEGYSVSREKKESFPLTVTSAQKNPTAFYLCASSPGLAGGEQYFGPGTRLTVT.

This chain connects TRBV7-8 to TRBJ2-2, with 7 bases matching TRBD1. The trim removed 4 bases at V and 0 bases at J, leaving 5 bases unmatched. This CDR3 is built from 16 residues. The germline CDR1 and CDR2 sequences are SGHVS and FQNEAQ. The CDR3 loop is CASSSPGTANTGELFF. CDR3 DNA: TGTGCCAGCAGCTCCCCCGGGACAGCGAACACCGGGGAGCTGTTTTTT.

V usage is TRBV19 and J usage is TRBJ1-3; 7 bases are a match to TRBD1. The V gene end was trimmed by 7 bases and the J gene end by 0 bases; junction bases not matched to a gene: 6. The germline gives CDR1 LNHDA, CDR2 SQIVND (reference sequence). This CDR3 region has 15 residues. CDR3 amino acids: CASTRDSYSGNTIYF. CDR3 nucleotides: TGTGCCAGTACTCGGGACAGCTACTCTGGAAACACCATATATTTT.

The chain links TRBV5-1 to TRBJ2-7, with D perhaps TRBD2 (5 bases). Germline V CDR1 and CDR2: SGHRS, YFSETQ. The CDR3 is made up of 14 amino acids. Trimming pared 6 bases from V and 1 base from J, leaving 14 bases between. The CDR3 protein is CASTPEGSSYEQYF. CDR3 in DNA: TGCGCCAGCACTCCCGAGGGATCTTCCTACGAGCAGTACTTC.

The V gene is TRBV29-1, the J gene TRBJ1-4; D gene ambiguous. This CDR3 has 11 amino acids. V gave up 4 bases and J gave up 7 bases, with 7 bases separating them. Germline loops: CDR1 SQVTM, CDR2 ANQGSEA. The CDR3: CSVGAGEKLFF. Written as DNA, the CDR3 is TGCAGCGTTGGGGCCGGTGAAAAACTGTTTTTT.

The rearrangement links TRBV12-5 to TRBJ2-7; TRBD1 matches 7 bases. Trimming took 6 bases from V and 3 from J; bases not matched to a gene: 5. The CDR3 runs 13 residues. In germline, CDR1 is LGHNT, CDR2 FRNRAP. DNA of the CDR3: TGTGCTAGTGGCACAGGGGCGATCTACGAGCAGTACTTC. It codes for CASGTGAIYEQYF. Filled out from reference TRBV12-5 and TRBJ2-7, the complete variable domain reads DARVTQTPRHKVTEMGQEVTMRCQPILGHNTVFWYRQTMMQGLELLAYFRNRAPLDDSGMPKDRFSAEMPDATLATLKIQPSEPRDSAVYFCASGTGAIYEQYFGPGTRLTVT.

The chain recombines TRBV13 with TRBJ2-1; D might be TRBD2 (6 bases). CDR1 and CDR2 (germline): PRHDT, FYEKMQ (reference sequence). The CDR3 has 17 amino acids. V was trimmed by 5 bases and J by 5 bases, leaving 22 bases between them. In DNA, the CDR3 is TGTGCCAGCAGCCTAGCCCTTCGGAGCGGGCGGAACAATGAGCAGTTCTTC. It encodes CASSLALRSGRNNEQFF.

This chain links TRBV29-1 with TRBJ1-2; 7 positions match TRBD1. CDR1 and CDR2 from the germline V gene are SQVTM and ANQGSEA. This CDR3 is built from 11 residues. With V trimmed by 7 bases and J by 9 bases, 8 bases remained unmatched. CDR3 in amino acids: CSARQGGSYTF. Here the CDR3 DNA reads TGCAGCGCCCGACAGGGTGGGAGCTACACCTTC.

This chain links TRBV29-1 with TRBJ2-4, with D possibly matching TRBD1 (6 bases). Germline CDR1 SQVTM, CDR2 ANQGSEA. V lost 4 bases and J 2 bases, leaving 9 bases between the germline ends. The CDR3 runs to 13 residues. In DNA, the CDR3 is TGCAGCGTTGCGGACAGTCCCAAAAACATTCAGTACTTC. This gives the protein CSVADSPKNIQYF.

This clone has just a few counts. The rearrangement links TRBV6-1 to TRBJ1-5; TRBD1 is a possible D gene (6 bases). Germline CDR1 MNHNS, CDR2 SASEGT. Between the trimmed V and J ends, which lost 4 bases and 0 bases, there was a span of 10 bases. CDR3 size: 15 residues. The CDR3 protein is CASSVDSLSNQPQHF. CDR3 coding DNA: TGTGCCAGCAGTGTGGACAGTCTTAGCAATCAGCCCCAGCATTTT.

This chain joins TRBV28 and TRBJ1-1; maybe TRBD1 (6 bases). The CDR3 is 15 residues long. CDR1 and CDR2 from the germline V gene are MDHEN and SYDVKM. The germline V and J ends were trimmed by 4 bases and 0 bases, with 12 bases remaining between them. The CDR3 sequence: CASSSFSGVNTEAFF. The CDR3 coding sequence is TGTGCCAGCAGTTCGTTTTCAGGGGTGAACACTGAAGCTTTCTTT.

The chain uses TRBV13 and TRBJ1-1, with 10 bases that match TRBD1. The CDR3 is made up of 14 amino acids. The trim removed 2 bases at V and 6 bases at J, leaving 3 bases unmatched. Germline loops: CDR1 PRHDT, CDR2 FYEKMQ (reference sequence). CDR3 residues: CASSLRQGASEAFF. DNA for the CDR3: TGTGCCAGCAGCTTAAGACAGGGGGCCTCTGAAGCTTTCTTT. Filled out from reference TRBV13 and TRBJ1-1, the complete variable domain reads AAGVIQSPRHLIKEKRETATLKCYPIPRHDTVYWYQQGPGQDPQFLISFYEKMQSDKGSIPDRFSAQQFSDYHSELNMSSLELGDSALYFCASSLRQGASEAFFGQGTRLTVV.

The chain employs TRBV19 and TRBJ2-1; TRBD2 matches 7 bases. The CDR3 is 14 residues long. The V gene end was trimmed by 8 bases and the J gene end by 2 bases; junction bases not matched to a gene: 6. Germline CDR1 and CDR2: LNHDA and SQIVND (reference sequence). The CDR3: CASCGGGAYNEQFF. The CDR3 region has the DNA TGTGCCAGTTGCGGGGGAGGCGCCTACAATGAGCAGTTCTTC.

The chain employs TRBV27 and TRBJ2-1; the match to TRBD1 covers 7 bases. V shed 8 bases and J 7 bases; nucleotides not matched to a gene: 5. The CDR3 is 12 amino acids. Germline CDR1 and CDR2: MNHEY and SMNVEV (reference sequence). The CDR3 bases are TGTGCCAGCGGGTTCAGGGGGAATGAGCAGTTCTTC. Amino acids: CASGFRGNEQFF.